This passage covers 4 T cell receptor beta chains from one sample sequenced in a study of CD8 T cells in ankylosing spondylitis. General observations from the study: Blood of patients with ankylosing spondylitis appeared to be characterized by a TCR beta motif of eight or nine highly homologous variants.

For these receptors, no antigen is known. MiXCR was run by TCRdb on the 5' RACE reads, yielding one entry per CDR3 protein. The data show around 890,000 distinct CDR3 sequences, 10% to 15% seen once. Sequencing was done on a sample of blood, either unsorted or a sorted T cell fraction (not recorded which). These receptor sequences come from a male donor with ankylosing spondylitis.

The V call is TRBV7-6, the J call TRBJ2-3; 12 nucleotides line up with TRBD2. The CDR3 is made up of 19 amino acids. The ends lost 2 bases at V and 2 bases at J; junction bases unmatched: 11. The V gene's germline CDR1 is SGHVS and CDR2 FNYEAQ. CDR3 sequence reads: CASSLMAVGLAGDTDTQYF. For the CDR3, the DNA is TGTGCCAGCAGCTTAATGGCCGTGGGACTAGCGGGCGACACAGATACGCAGTATTTT.

The rearrangement uses TRBV20-1 and TRBJ2-3; D is possibly TRBD2 (6 bases). Trimming took off 5 bases at V and 0 bases at J, with 12 bases between the two ends. The CDR3 has 14 residues. The V gene's germline CDR1 is DFQATT and CDR2 SNEGSKA (reference sequence). The CDR3 reads CSAFGAGSTDTQYF. The CDR3 DNA sequence: TGCAGTGCTTTTGGGGCGGGAAGCACAGATACGCAGTATTTT.

This clonotype was observed at least ten times. This sequence joins TRBV15 and TRBJ1-2; D is unclear. The CDR3 runs to 13 residues. The germline CDR1 and CDR2 sequences are LNHNV and YYDKDF (reference sequence). V lost 1 base, J lost 8 bases, and 11 bases lay in between. In DNA form, the CDR3 reads TGTGCCACCAGCAGAGGCCTCACTGGGGGCTACACCTTC. This gives the protein CATSRGLTGGYTF.

The rearrangement uses TRBV20-1 and TRBJ1-2; no firm D call. Per germline, CDR1 DFQATT and CDR2 SNEGSKA (reference sequence). The V end lost 4 bases, the J end lost 7 bases, and 16 bases lay between the germline ends. The CDR3 covers 13 residues. This chain's CDR3 is CSANAQYWSGYTF. Written as DNA, the CDR3 is TGCAGTGCTAACGCCCAATATTGGTCTGGCTACACCTTC.